The 28 T cell receptor beta chains given below trace back to one sample, sequenced in a study of T cell responses to AZD1222 COVID-19 vaccine. The repertoire was sequenced with immunoSEQ multiplex PCR; TCRdb's copy has only in-frame clones and lacks some. The data show about 130,000 clones, roughly 90% seen once. The sequencing here drew on peripheral blood, taken 28 days after the second AZD1222 dose. The receptors were gathered from an adult who received the AZD1222 COVID-19 vaccine.

The chain carries TRBV7-4 and TRBJ2-1; TRBD1 is a possible D gene (7 bases). Per the germline V gene, CDR1 is SGHVT and CDR2 is SQSDAQ. Trimming shortened V by 6 bases and J by 1 base, and 31 bases separated the two germline ends. The CDR3 is 21 residues long. As DNA, the CDR3 is TGTGCCAGCAGTTCCCCCCAACGGAGGGGGCGAAGGGAGGTTTCCTACAATGAGCAGTTCTTC. This sequence encodes CASSSPQRRGRREVSYNEQFF. The full variable domain, rest sourced from reference TRBV7-4 and TRBJ2-1, is GAGVSQSPRYKVAKRGRDVALRCDSISGHVTLYWYRQTLGQGSEVLTYSQSDAQRDKSGRPSGRFSAERPERSVSTLKIQRTEQGDSAVYLCASSSPQRRGRREVSYNEQFFGPGTRLTVL.

The chain recombines TRBV30 with TRBJ1-4, with 7 positions matching TRBD1. Per germline, CDR1 GTSNPN and CDR2 SVGIG (reference sequence). V lost 4 bases and J lost 8; bases outside the gene matches: 7. The CDR3 runs to 13 residues. The CDR3 is CAWTPTGREKLFF. The DNA of the CDR3 is TGTGCCTGGACCCCGACAGGGAGGGAAAAACTGTTTTTT.

J is TRBJ2-5 and V is TRBV3-1 (or the pseudogene TRBV3-2); D not certain. V lost 4 bases, J lost 4 bases, and 4 bases lay in between. The CDR3 length is 11 residues. Germline CDR1 LGHDT, CDR2 YNNKEL (reference sequence). CDR3 protein: CASSLGETQYF. In nucleotides, the CDR3 is TGTGCCAGCAGCCTGGGAGAGACCCAGTACTTC.

The chain has TRBV18 and TRBJ2-3; D possibly corresponds to TRBD2 (7 bases). Germline lookup yields CDR1 KGHSH and CDR2 LQKENI. CDR3 length: 16 amino acids. V shed 1 base and J shed 2 bases, with 13 bases lying between them. The CDR3 DNA is TGTGCCAGCTCACCACGAGGGGGAGGGGCCACAGATACGCAGTATTTT. It specifies CASSPRGGGATDTQYF.

The genes are TRBV30 and TRBJ1-2; 9 bases agree with TRBD1. CDR1 is GTSNPN and CDR2 is SVGIG in the germline V gene (reference sequence). After removal of 1 base from V and 6 bases from J, the junction contained 3 bases not matched to a gene. This CDR3 has 13 residues. CDR3 bases: TGTGCCTGGAGTGCCACAGGGGGCGATGGCTACACCTTC. Residues: CAWSATGGDGYTF.

The rearrangement links TRBV6-5 to TRBJ1-1; D perhaps matches TRBD1 (6 bases). Trimming stripped 0 bases from V and 5 bases from J, with 13 bases between. CDR1 and CDR2 from the germline V gene are MNHEY and SVGAGI. CDR3 length: 15 amino acids. CDR3 in DNA: TGTGCCAGCAGTTACTCGGGGCAGGGGAGGACTGAAGCTTTCTTT. Translating it yields CASSYSGQGRTEAFF.

The rearrangement links TRBV10-3 to TRBJ1-1; D unclear. Germline V gene sequence: CDR1 ENHRY, CDR2 SYGVKD. V was trimmed by 7 bases and J by 0 bases, leaving 9 bases between them. The CDR3 totals 13 residues. The CDR3 DNA reads TGTGCCATCACGGTGGGCCTGAACACTGAAGCTTTCTTT. Its translation: CAITVGLNTEAFF.

This chain links TRBV28 with TRBJ1-1, with TRBD1 as a possible D gene (6 bases). Trimming stripped 4 bases from V and 5 bases from J, with 14 bases between. Germline loops: CDR1 MDHEN, CDR2 SYDVKM. The CDR3 totals 14 residues. The CDR3 sequence is CASSSAGVWTEAFF. For the CDR3, the DNA is TGTGCCAGCAGTTCCGCAGGGGTGTGGACTGAAGCTTTCTTT.

This chain uses TRBV19 with TRBJ1-1, with 8 bases matching TRBD1. Unmatched junction bases numbered 2, after V lost 4 bases and J lost 1 base. This CDR3 is built from 14 residues. Per the germline V gene, CDR1 is LNHDA and CDR2 is SQIVND (reference sequence). The CDR3: CASSRTGTNTEAFF. For the CDR3, the DNA is TGTGCCAGTAGTAGGACAGGGACGAACACTGAAGCTTTCTTT. The full variable domain, completed using reference TRBV19 and TRBJ1-1, is DGGITQSPKYLFRKEGQNVTLSCEQNLNHDAMYWYRQDPGQGLRLIYYSQIVNDFQKGDIAEGYSVSREKKESFPLTVTSAQKNPTAFYLCASSRTGTNTEAFFGQGTRLTVV.

The rearrangement links TRBV5-4 to TRBJ2-7, with D possibly matching TRBD1 (5 bases). V lost 0 bases and J lost 2, with 12 bases in between. The CDR3 is 15 residues long. Germline CDR1 SGHNT, CDR2 YYREEE (reference sequence). CDR3 amino acids: CASSLEGPGPYEQYF. CDR3 in DNA: TGTGCCAGCAGCTTGGAGGGGCCAGGGCCCTACGAGCAGTACTTC.

This chain joins TRBV7-9 and TRBJ1-2; D gene uncertain. The CDR3 is 13 residues long. V lost 5 bases to trimming and J lost 5 bases, with 12 bases between them. Germline lookup yields CDR1 SEHNR and CDR2 FQNEAQ (reference sequence). In DNA form, the CDR3 reads TGTGCCAGCAGCCCCCCGATTGTGTATGGCTACACCTTC. This sequence encodes CASSPPIVYGYTF.

The chain recombines TRBV7-9 with TRBJ2-4; D might be TRBD2 (5 bases). The length of the CDR3 is 12 residues. V lost 2 bases and J lost 8, with 7 bases in between. Looked up from germline, CDR1 is SEHNR and CDR2 is FQNEAQ (reference sequence). The CDR3 sequence: CASSLTSDIQYF. Written as DNA, the CDR3 is TGTGCCAGCAGCTTAACTAGTGACATTCAGTACTTC. Supplemented by reference TRBV7-9 and TRBJ2-4, the full variable domain reads DTGVSQNPRHKITKRGQNVTFRCDPISEHNRLYWYRQTLGQGPEFLTYFQNEAQLEKSRLLSDRFSAERPKGSFSTLEIQRTEQGDSAMYLCASSLTSDIQYFGAGTRLSVL.

V gene TRBV11-3 combines with J gene TRBJ2-2; no reliable D call. This CDR3 is 12 amino acids long. CDR1 is SGHNT and CDR2 is YENEEA in the germline V gene. Trimming removed 5 bases at V and 5 bases at J, with 6 bases between. The DNA of the CDR3 is TGTGCCAGCAGCCCCTTGACCGGGGAGCTGTTTTTT. The encoded protein is CASSPLTGELFF. Drawing the rest from reference TRBV11-3 and TRBJ2-2, the complete variable domain is EAGVVQSPRYKIIEKKQPVAFWCNPISGHNTLYWYLQNLGQGPELLIRYENEEAVDDSQLPKDRFSAERLKGVDSTLKIQPAELGDSAVYLCASSPLTGELFFGEGSRLTVL.

The V gene is TRBV24-1, the J gene TRBJ2-1, with 9 positions matching TRBD2. Germline CDR1 KGHDR, CDR2 SFDVKD. Trimming took 2 bases from V and 10 from J; bases not matched to a gene: 11. CDR3 size: 16 residues. The CDR3 loop reads CATSDSGTSWAKEQFF. The CDR3 DNA reads TGTGCCACCAGTGATTCCGGGACTAGCTGGGCAAAGGAGCAGTTCTTC.

The chain uses TRBV7-6 and TRBJ1-3; possibly TRBD1 for D (5 bases). Germline assignment: CDR1 SGHVS and CDR2 FNYEAQ. V dropped 5 bases and J dropped 0 bases, with 11 bases sitting between them. The CDR3 is 15 amino acids. The CDR3 reads CASSPRQSSGNTIYF. The CDR3 bases are TGTGCCAGCAGCCCGCGACAGAGCTCTGGAAACACCATATATTTT.

The chain links TRBV19 to TRBJ1-3; unclear D gene. CDR3 length equals 14 residues. Germline V gives CDR1 LNHDA, CDR2 SQIVND (reference sequence). Trimming stripped 6 bases from V and 0 bases from J, with 9 bases between. CDR3 amino acids: CASSSLNSGNTIYF. Written as DNA, the CDR3 is TGTGCCAGTAGCTCTCTGAACTCTGGAAACACCATATATTTT.

The J gene is TRBJ2-2, the V gene TRBV6-5; D possibly corresponds to TRBD2 (7 bases). In germline, CDR1 is MNHEY, CDR2 SVGAGI. The CDR3 consists of 16 residues. Between the trimmed V and J ends, which lost 2 bases and 6 bases, there was a span of 16 bases. In DNA form, the CDR3 reads TGTGCCAGCAGTTACAGGGGGGGGCGGAGCGCCGGGGAGCTGTTTTTT. It yields the protein CASSYRGGRSAGELFF.

This clone has just one count. The rearrangement uses TRBV19 and TRBJ1-1, with 8 bases aligning to TRBD1. The CDR3 spans 14 residues. Germline CDR1 reads LNHDA; CDR2 reads SQIVND (reference sequence). The V gene end was trimmed by 6 bases and the J gene end by 7 bases; junction bases not matched to a gene: 10. The CDR3 nucleotides are TGTGCCAGTAGCTTGGACAGGGATCTTAGTGAAGCTTTCTTT. Its translation is CASSLDRDLSEAFF.

This clone has only one observation. Sequence at one end of the junction differs from germline and may be a read error. CDR3 coding DNA: TGTGCCAGCAGTAGGACAGGCCGGGGGGCCTTC. Translating it yields CASSRTGRGAF. This sequence joins TRBV28 and TRBJ1-2; TRBD1 agrees at 7 bases. The CDR3 length is 11 residues. Germline V lookup: CDR1 MDHEN, CDR2 SYDVKM.

CDR3: CASSQVFSGSRNEQFF. The CDR3 DNA reads TGCGCCAGCAGCCAAGTTTTTAGCGGGAGTAGGAATGAGCAGTTCTTC. The V gene is TRBV4-3, the J gene TRBJ2-1; 9 bases fit TRBD2. The trim removed 1 base at V and 7 bases at J, leaving 8 bases unmatched. This CDR3 is built from 16 residues. CDR1 and CDR2 (germline): LGHNA, YSLEER.

The chain joins TRBV3-1 (or the pseudogene TRBV3-2) to TRBJ2-3; TRBD2 matches 13 bases. Germline trimming cut 1 base from V and 3 bases from J; bases unmatched to any gene: 4. The CDR3 has 17 amino acids. Germline CDR1 is LGHDT and CDR2 is YNNKEL (reference sequence). CDR3 loop: CASSQGLAGGRTDTQYF. CDR3 coding DNA: TGTGCCAGCAGCCAAGGACTAGCGGGAGGTAGGACAGATACGCAGTATTTT.

The chain recombines TRBV18 with TRBJ1-1; D might be TRBD1 (5 bases). Germline values: CDR1 KGHSH, CDR2 LQKENI. The CDR3 extends over 13 amino acids. V was trimmed by 6 bases and J by 1 base, leaving 9 bases between them. Here the CDR3 DNA reads TGTGCCAGCTCTACTGACAGGAACACTGAAGCTTTCTTT. Amino acid sequence: CASSTDRNTEAFF. Drawing the rest from reference TRBV18 and TRBJ1-1, the complete variable domain is NAGVMQNPRHLVRRRGQEARLRCSPMKGHSHVYWYRQLPEEGLKFMVYLQKENIIDESGMPKERFSAEFPKEGPSILRIQQVVRGDSAAYFCASSTDRNTEAFFGQGTRLTVV.

This sequence joins TRBV10-1 and TRBJ1-1; no clear D. V shed 2 bases and J shed 2 bases, with 3 bases lying between them. Germline CDR1 WNHNN, CDR2 SYGVQD (reference sequence). The CDR3 consists of 12 residues. DNA for the CDR3: TGCGCCAGCAGTGAGGCCAACACTGAAGCTTTCTTT. It is translated as CASSEANTEAFF.

This clone was observed a single time. This sequence joins TRBV7-6 and TRBJ2-1; 11 bases are a match to TRBD2. From germline, CDR1 is SGHVS and CDR2 FNYEAQ. J was trimmed by 8 bases and V by 3 bases; bases with no gene match: 9. The CDR3 runs 16 residues. CDR3 nucleotides: TGTGCCAGCAGCTTTGGTAGCGGGAGGGCACTTGATGAGCAGTTCTTC. Protein: CASSFGSGRALDEQFF. The full variable domain, completed using reference TRBV7-6 and TRBJ2-1, is GAGVSQSPRYKVTKRGQDVALRCDPISGHVSLYWYRQALGQGPEFLTYFNYEAQQDKSGLPNDRFSAERPEGSISTLTIQRTEQRDSAMYRCASSFGSGRALDEQFFGPGTRLTVL.

This chain uses TRBV5-4 with TRBJ2-1; possible D gene TRBD2, 5 bases. Trimming left V 1 base short and J 9 bases short, with 23 bases between. CDR3 size: 17 residues. Germline assignment: CDR1 SGHNT and CDR2 YYREEE (reference sequence). As DNA, the CDR3 is TGTGCCAGCAGCTTGCGTGAGGCGGCAACTCCTCGGGGTGAGCAGTTCTTC. Translated, it gives CASSLREAATPRGEQFF. Full variable domain (remainder filled in from reference TRBV5-4 and TRBJ2-1): ETGVTQSPTHLIKTRGQQVTLRCSSQSGHNTVSWYQQALGQGPQFIFQYYREEENGRGNFPPRFSGLQFPNYSSELNVNALELDDSALYLCASSLREAATPRGEQFFGPGTRLTVL.

This clone was counted only a few times. The genes are TRBV25-1 and TRBJ1-1; 8 bases fit TRBD1. The CDR3 has 15 amino acids. The J segment lost 5 bases and the V segment lost 5 bases, leaving 10 bases of the junction unmatched. Germline V CDR1 and CDR2: MGHDK, SYGVNS. CDR3 sequence: CASSSLGQGGTEAFF. CDR3 coding DNA: TGTGCCAGCAGTTCACTAGGACAGGGCGGTACTGAAGCTTTCTTT. The whole variable domain, filled in from reference TRBV25-1 and TRBJ1-1, reads EADIYQTPRYLVIGTGKKITLECSQTMGHDKMYWYQQDPGMELHLIHYSYGVNSTEKGDLSSESTVSRIRTEHFPLTLESARPSHTSQYLCASSSLGQGGTEAFFGQGTRLTVV.

V usage is TRBV7-9 and J usage is TRBJ1-6, with D perhaps TRBD1 (5 bases). The CDR3 extends over 14 amino acids. V was trimmed by 2 bases and J by 5 bases, leaving 7 bases between them. Germline assignment: CDR1 SEHNR and CDR2 FQNEAQ (reference sequence). The DNA of the CDR3 is TGTGCCAGCAGCTTAAGGGGAGATAATTCACCCCTCCACTTT. Translated: CASSLRGDNSPLHF. The full variable domain, rest sourced from reference TRBV7-9 and TRBJ1-6, is DTGVSQNPRHKITKRGQNVTFRCDPISEHNRLYWYRQTLGQGPEFLTYFQNEAQLEKSRLLSDRFSAERPKGSFSTLEIQRTEQGDSAMYLCASSLRGDNSPLHFGNGTRLTVT.

This clone was recorded once. The gene calls are TRBV30 and TRBJ1-2, with D possibly matching TRBD1 (6 bases). CDR1 and CDR2 from the germline V gene are GTSNPN and SVGIG (reference sequence). With 2 bases removed from V and 8 bases from J, the gap between germline ends came to 15 bases. The CDR3 is 13 amino acids. The CDR3 bases are TGTGCCTGGAGTCCGTGGGGGGCAGGAGGCTACACCTTC. It codes for CAWSPWGAGGYTF.